Below are 15 T cell receptor beta chains sequenced from a single sample in a study of regulatory T cells in long-lasting Graves disease. Time point in this sample: newly diagnosed GD, antithyroid drugs for less than 3 months. The TCR library was made from RNA extracted from PBMCs. Arm-PCR of CDR3 regions and iRepertoire HTBI primers were used to build TCR beta libraries. TCRdb independently ran MiXCR on the multiplex PCR reads; one entry per CDR3 protein. The table includes hundreds of thousands of distinct CDR3 sequences, approximately 16% detected once. This sample was shared with a second study, whose subject was T cells in Graves' hyperthyroidism and ophthalmopathy.

Here the sequenced sample was peripheral blood mononuclear cells (PBMCs), taken at new diagnosis, from a patient treated with antithyroid drugs. These receptors were obtained from a woman in her forties with Graves disease.

This clonotype was counted ten times or more. The chain uses TRBV6-5 and TRBJ1-2; D uncertain. The V end was cut by 8 bases, the J end by 6 bases, with 13 bases between. Germline loops: CDR1 MNHEY, CDR2 SVGAGI. The length of the CDR3 is 12 residues. This CDR3 is CASRSGNDGYTF. For the CDR3, the DNA is TGTGCCAGCCGTTCGGGCAATGATGGCTACACCTTC.

Of note for this clonotype: A far larger clone lies a single base away; this is likely a read error. The CDR3 ends on some other residue instead of the conserved phenylalanine or tryptophan, so this is likely a read error. Because the CDR3's place on the DNA is in doubt, the DNA is left out and the CDR3 is given as listed by TCRdb. V usage is TRBV7-3 and J usage is TRBJ2-3; no check of the table's D call, TRBD1, against the DNA was made. The CDR3 has 15 amino acids, counting both end residues. Germline V gene sequence: CDR1 SGHTA, CDR2 FQGTGA. The CDR3 sequence is CASSLDAGKDNEQFL.

This clonotype was detected a few times. V usage is TRBV9 and J usage is TRBJ2-3, with 14 bases that match TRBD2. With V trimmed by 4 bases and J by 2 bases, 6 bases remained unmatched. Germline values: CDR1 SGDLS, CDR2 YYNGEE. The CDR3 has 17 amino acids. The CDR3 loop reads CASSPGTSGRFTDTQYF. CDR3 nucleotides: TGTGCCAGCAGCCCAGGGACTAGCGGGAGATTCACAGATACGCAGTATTTT.

V usage is TRBV12-3 or TRBV12-4 and J usage is TRBJ2-6; 8 nucleotides align to TRBD1. The J segment lost 1 base and the V segment lost 11 bases, leaving 16 bases of the junction unmatched. The CDR3 totals 18 residues. The CDR3 coding sequence is TGTGCCGGGTTCCAAGACAGGGGTCCTCCATCTGGGGCCAACGTCCTGACTTTC. Its translation: CAGFQDRGPPSGANVLTF.

Note on this clonotype: The missing conserved phenylalanine or tryptophan at the end of this CDR3 makes a read error likely. The rearrangement uses TRBV11-3 and TRBJ2-1; TRBD1 matches at 9 bases. Trimming took 5 bases from V and 5 from J; bases not matched to a gene: 7. The CDR3 covers 15 residues. CDR1 is SGHNT and CDR2 is YENEEA in the germline V gene. CDR3 DNA sequence: TGTGCCAGCAGCCTTAGACAGGGGGGGCACAATGAGCAGTTCGTC. Protein sequence: CASSLRQGGHNEQFV.

The table lists this clonotype with many counts. This sequence joins TRBV7-9 and TRBJ2-7; 7 bases are a match to TRBD2. J lost 3 bases, V lost 3 bases, and 11 bases had no gene match. CDR1 is SEHNR and CDR2 is FQNEAQ in the germline V gene (reference sequence). The CDR3 consists of 16 residues. For the CDR3, the DNA is TGTGCCAGCAGCTTTAGTAGCGGGTCCTCCGACTACGAGCAGTACTTC. Encoded protein: CASSFSSGSSDYEQYF.

This clonotype was detected only a few times. J is TRBJ1-6 and V is TRBV9; 7 bases are a match to TRBD1. The germline V gene encodes CDR1 SGDLS and CDR2 YYNGEE. V was clipped by 0 bases and J by 12 bases; unmatched bases: 9. The CDR3 has 15 residues. CDR3 in amino acids: CASSVASGTDLPLHF. The CDR3 DNA follows: TGTGCCAGCAGCGTAGCGTCCGGGACAGACTTACCCCTCCACTTT.

This clonotype appeared many times. J is TRBJ1-5 and V is TRBV11-2; no clear D gene. Germline V gives CDR1 SGHAT, CDR2 FQNNGV. V was shortened by 1 base and J by 6 bases, with 13 bases between the two germline ends. The CDR3 is 15 amino acids. In DNA form, the CDR3 reads TGTGCCAGCAGCTTAGGGGGTGCGATTACTCAGCCCCAGCATTTT. It is translated as CASSLGGAITQPQHF.

This clonotype was detected a few times. The junction and the germline gene differ at one end; a read error may be behind it. The rearrangement joins TRBV20-1 to TRBJ2-3; the D gene is possibly TRBD2 (5 bases). The CDR3 length is 14 residues. Germline V gene data show CDR1 as DFQATT and CDR2 as SNEGSKA (reference sequence). CDR3 in DNA: TGCAGTACTAGAAACCCCGGCCTCACAGATACGCAGTATTTT. Its translation is CSTRNPGLTDTQYF.

Details on this clonotype: Compared with germline, one end of the junction differs, possibly owing to a read error. This chain links TRBV12-3 or TRBV12-4 with TRBJ2-1, with TRBD1 identical over 8 bases. This CDR3 is 15 amino acids long. CDR3 amino acids: CAGSLVRGPRDEQFF. The CDR3, as DNA: TGTGCCGGCAGTTTAGTCAGGGGGCCACGGGATGAGCAGTTCTTC.

The V and J genes are TRBV18 and TRBJ2-3; D uncertain. Germline loops: CDR1 KGHSH, CDR2 LQKENI. V dropped 3 bases and J dropped 0 bases, with 4 bases sitting between them. CDR3 length equals 13 residues. The CDR3 coding sequence is TGTGCCAGCTCACCTATGAGCACAGATACGCAGTATTTT. Its translation is CASSPMSTDTQYF.

This clonotype was seen repeatedly, ten times or more. The CDR3 region has the DNA TGTGCCATCAGTGAGGCCTACGAGCAGTACTTC. Its protein is CAISEAYEQYF. V gene TRBV10-3 combines with J gene TRBJ2-7; D is ambiguous. From germline, CDR1 is ENHRY and CDR2 SYGVKD. Trimming removed 2 bases from V and 2 bases from J, with 1 base in between. The CDR3 has 11 residues.

This clonotype was counted ten times or more. The V and J genes are TRBV11-2 and TRBJ2-7; D perhaps matches TRBD2 (6 bases). Trimming took off 7 bases at V and 4 bases at J, with 14 bases between the two ends. The CDR3 loop spans 13 amino acids. Germline values: CDR1 SGHAT, CDR2 FQNNGV. The CDR3 coding sequence is TGTGCCAGCACGTCCGGGGGAACGTACGAGCAGTACTTC. As protein: CASTSGGTYEQYF.

This clonotype occurred a few times. The chain couples TRBV6-1 to TRBJ2-2; TRBD2 might be the D (5 bases). CDR3 size: 13 residues. V shed 11 bases and J shed 3 bases, with 13 bases lying between them. Germline values: CDR1 MNHNS, CDR2 SASEGT. The CDR3 DNA reads as TGTGCCCTGAGACTATTCGACACCGGGGAGCTGTTTTTT. The encoded protein is CALRLFDTGELFF.

This chain connects TRBV7-2 to TRBJ2-7; D possibly corresponds to TRBD1 (6 bases). V was pared by 5 bases and J by 5 bases, with 19 bases between. CDR1 and CDR2 (germline): SGHTA, FQGNSA. The CDR3 covers 15 residues. CDR3: CASSPVASEGDEQYF. DNA of the CDR3: TGTGCCAGCAGCCCAGTGGCCAGTGAGGGGGACGAGCAGTACTTC.